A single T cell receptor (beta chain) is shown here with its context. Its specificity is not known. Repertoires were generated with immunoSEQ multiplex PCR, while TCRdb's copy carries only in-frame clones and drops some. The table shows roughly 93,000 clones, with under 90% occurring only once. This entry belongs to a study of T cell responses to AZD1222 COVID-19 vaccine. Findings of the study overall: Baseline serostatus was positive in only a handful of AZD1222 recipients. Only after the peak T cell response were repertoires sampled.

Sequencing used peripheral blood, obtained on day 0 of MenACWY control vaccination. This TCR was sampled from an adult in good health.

CDR3 region: CASSPWTGEGNGYGYTF. Here the CDR3 DNA reads TGTGCCAGCAGTCCGTGGACAGGGGAGGGTAACGGCTATGGCTACACCTTC. V gene TRBV6-6 combines with J gene TRBJ1-2, with 9 bases that match TRBD1. V lost 5 bases, J lost 4 bases, and 14 bases stayed unmatched. The CDR3 covers 17 residues. CDR1 MNHNY and CDR2 SVGAGI come from the germline V gene (reference sequence).